This T cell receptor beta chain is from a study of T cells expressing NK-cell markers. Looking at the study overall: The TCR beta repertoires were obtained from sorted CD3+CD56+NKG2C+, CD3+CD56+NKG2C- and CD3+CD56-NKG2C+ T cells. Seven sequenced donors out of eight were HCMV-seropositive, one seronegative. Study findings and constraints: It was still unclear whether expanded NKG2C+ T cell clones were HCMV specific.

Comment on this clonotype: Its target is not known.

What made the TCR beta cDNA was 5'RACE template switching with UMIs. TCRdb reprocessed the 5' RACE reads and stores each CDR3 protein as one record, lacking DNA. The repertoire table contains fewer than 400,000 distinct CDR3 sequences. The CDR3 has 13 residues. CDR1 is KGHSY, CDR2 FQNENV, per germline. The TCR originated in a woman aged 45-59 years in good health. Sequencing was done on a sample of blood T cells: a sorted CD56 or NKG2C T cell subset, CD4+ or CD8+ T cells, or bulk PBMC T cells (not recorded which). V usage is TRBV16 and J usage is TRBJ1-2; TCRdb designates TRBD1, a call that cannot be tested without DNA. The CDR3 sequence: CASSQFAGGGYTF.